This T cell receptor (beta chain) came from a study of control samples from healthy donors and cancer patients. The CDR3 has 13 amino acids. Germline assignment: CDR1 SQVTM and CDR2 ANQGSEA. V dropped 4 bases and J dropped 2; count of bases not matched to a gene: 2. The protocol was immunoSEQ multiplex PCR, while the TCRdb copy is restricted to in-frame clones and leaves out a portion. The table lists approximately 170,000 clones, about nine tenths of them singletons, with about 1.6% in the top ten. This TCR was sampled from a woman in her twenties or thirties in good health. The sequenced sample was blood. This chain connects TRBV29-1 to TRBJ2-1; TRBD2 aligns across 7 bases. CDR3 bases: TGCAGCGTTGGAGGGAGGGCCTACAATGAGCAGTTCTTC. It encodes CSVGGRAYNEQFF.